The entry that follows covers one T cell receptor (beta chain) sequence. Its antigen is not known. CDR1 and CDR2 from the germline V gene are SEHNR and FQNEAQ (reference sequence). This CDR3 is built from 18 residues. The V end was cut by 5 bases, the J end by 4 bases, with 21 bases between. This entry belongs to a study of cytomegalovirus exposure and HLA in healthy donors. Study details: The roughly 130 validation repertoires used the same platform as the 666 first-cohort repertoires, a later analysis reported.

General study points: The study flagged about 160 TCR beta chains as cytomegalovirus-associated.

Here immunoSEQ multiplex PCR was the method, and the copy in TCRdb shows in-frame clones only, minus some. This sample has 110,000 to 150,000 clones; almost 85% occur once, and the top ten carry over 1.3%. The receptor was derived from a young woman in good health and CMV-seronegative. Sequencing input: PBMCs. J is TRBJ1-6 and V is TRBV7-9; maybe TRBD1 (6 bases). CDR3 nucleotides: TGTGCCAGCAGCCCTGGCACAGGGCCGATTCCTTATAATTCACCCCTCCACTTT. It specifies CASSPGTGPIPYNSPLHF.